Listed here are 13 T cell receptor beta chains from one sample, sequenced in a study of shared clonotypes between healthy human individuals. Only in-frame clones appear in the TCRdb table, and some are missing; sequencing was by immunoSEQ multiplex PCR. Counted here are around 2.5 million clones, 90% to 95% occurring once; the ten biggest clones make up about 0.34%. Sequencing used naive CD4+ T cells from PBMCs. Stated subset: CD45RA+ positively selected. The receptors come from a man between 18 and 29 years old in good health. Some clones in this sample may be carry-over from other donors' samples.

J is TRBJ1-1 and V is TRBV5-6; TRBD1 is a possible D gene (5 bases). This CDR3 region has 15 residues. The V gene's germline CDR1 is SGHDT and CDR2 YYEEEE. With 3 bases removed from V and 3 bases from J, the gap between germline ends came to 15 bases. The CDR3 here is CASSSMGGYDTEAFF. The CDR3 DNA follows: TGTGCCAGCAGCTCCATGGGGGGGTACGACACTGAAGCTTTCTTT.

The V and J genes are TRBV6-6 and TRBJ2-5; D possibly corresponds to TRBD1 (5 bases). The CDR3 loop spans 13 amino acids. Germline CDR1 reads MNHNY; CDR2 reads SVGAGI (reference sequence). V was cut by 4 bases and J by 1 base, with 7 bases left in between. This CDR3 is CASSSQGQETQYF. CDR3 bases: TGTGCCAGCAGTTCTCAGGGCCAAGAGACCCAGTACTTC.

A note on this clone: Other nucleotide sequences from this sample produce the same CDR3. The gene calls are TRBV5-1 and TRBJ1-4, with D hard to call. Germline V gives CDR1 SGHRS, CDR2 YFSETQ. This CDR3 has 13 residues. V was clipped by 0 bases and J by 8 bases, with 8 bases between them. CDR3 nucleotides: TGCGCCAGCAGCTTGGCGTCGGACGAAAAACTGTTTTTT. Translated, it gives CASSLASDEKLFF.

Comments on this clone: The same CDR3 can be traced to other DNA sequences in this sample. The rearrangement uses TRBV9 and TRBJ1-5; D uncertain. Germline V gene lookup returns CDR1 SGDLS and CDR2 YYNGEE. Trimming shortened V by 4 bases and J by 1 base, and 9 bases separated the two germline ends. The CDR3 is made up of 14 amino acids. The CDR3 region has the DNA TGTGCCAGCAGCCCAGGTCTAAGCAATCAGCCCCAGCATTTT. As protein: CASSPGLSNQPQHF.

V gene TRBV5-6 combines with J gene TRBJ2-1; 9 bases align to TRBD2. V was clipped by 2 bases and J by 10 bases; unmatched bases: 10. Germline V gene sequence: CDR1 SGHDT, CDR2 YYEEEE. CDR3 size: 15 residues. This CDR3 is CASSLAGGLYLEQFF. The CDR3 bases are TGTGCCAGCAGCTTAGCGGGAGGTCTCTACTTGGAGCAGTTCTTC.

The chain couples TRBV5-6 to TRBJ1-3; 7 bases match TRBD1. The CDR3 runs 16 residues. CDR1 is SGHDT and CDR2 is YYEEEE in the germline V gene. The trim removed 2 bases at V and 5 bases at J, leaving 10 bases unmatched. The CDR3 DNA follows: TGTGCCAGCAGCTTTTCGACCCAGACAGGGAGAAACACCATATATTTT. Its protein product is CASSFSTQTGRNTIYF.

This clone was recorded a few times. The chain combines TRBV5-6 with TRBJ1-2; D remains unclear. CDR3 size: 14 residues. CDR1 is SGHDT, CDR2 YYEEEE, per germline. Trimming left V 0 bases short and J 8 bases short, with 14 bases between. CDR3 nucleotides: TGTGCCAGCAGCTTGGGCGGAGCTCCGGGGGGCTACACCTTC. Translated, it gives CASSLGGAPGGYTF.

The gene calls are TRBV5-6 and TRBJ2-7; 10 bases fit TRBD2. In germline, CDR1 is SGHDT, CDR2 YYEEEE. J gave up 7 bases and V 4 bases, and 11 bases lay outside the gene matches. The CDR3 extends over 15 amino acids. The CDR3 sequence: CASSLRGLAIREQYF. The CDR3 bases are TGTGCCAGCAGCCTTCGGGGACTAGCGATTAGGGAGCAGTACTTC.

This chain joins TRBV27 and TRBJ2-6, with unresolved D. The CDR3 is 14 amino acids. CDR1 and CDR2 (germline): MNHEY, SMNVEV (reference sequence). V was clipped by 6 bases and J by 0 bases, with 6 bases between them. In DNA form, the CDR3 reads TGTGCCAGCAGGGGCCCCTCTGGGGCCAACGTCCTGACTTTC. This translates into CASRGPSGANVLTF. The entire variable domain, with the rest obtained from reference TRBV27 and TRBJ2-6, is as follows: EAQVTQNPRYLITVTGKKLTVTCSQNMNHEYMSWYRQDPGLGLRQIYYSMNVEVTDKGDVPEGYKVSRKEKRNFPLILESPSPNQTSLYFCASRGPSGANVLTFGAGSRLTVL.

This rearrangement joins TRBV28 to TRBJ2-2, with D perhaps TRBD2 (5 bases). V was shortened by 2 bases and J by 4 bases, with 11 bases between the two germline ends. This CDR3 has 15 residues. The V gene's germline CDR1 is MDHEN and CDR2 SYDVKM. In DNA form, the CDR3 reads TGTGCCAGCAGTTTAGGTGCCCGGGGCACCGGGGAGCTGTTTTTT. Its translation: CASSLGARGTGELFF.

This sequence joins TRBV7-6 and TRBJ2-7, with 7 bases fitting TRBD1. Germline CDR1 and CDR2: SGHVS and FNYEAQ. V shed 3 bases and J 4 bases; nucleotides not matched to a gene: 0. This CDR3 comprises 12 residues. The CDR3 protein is CASSFRGYEQYF. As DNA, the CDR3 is TGTGCCAGCAGCTTCAGGGGGTACGAGCAGTACTTC.

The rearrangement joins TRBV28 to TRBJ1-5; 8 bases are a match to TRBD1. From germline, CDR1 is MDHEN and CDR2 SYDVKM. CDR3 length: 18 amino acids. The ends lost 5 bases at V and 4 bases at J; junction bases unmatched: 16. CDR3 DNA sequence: TGTGCCAGCAGTACTACCGAAGGACAGGGAATTAGGAATCAGCCCCAGCATTTT. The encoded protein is CASSTTEGQGIRNQPQHF.

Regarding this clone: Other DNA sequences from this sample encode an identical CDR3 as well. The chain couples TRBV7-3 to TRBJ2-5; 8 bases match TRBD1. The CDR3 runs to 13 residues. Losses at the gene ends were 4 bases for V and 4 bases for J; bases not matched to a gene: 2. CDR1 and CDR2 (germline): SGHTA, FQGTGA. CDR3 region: CASSSGQGETQYF. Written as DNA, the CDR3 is TGTGCCAGCAGCTCCGGACAGGGAGAGACCCAGTACTTC.